A single sample gave rise to the 25 T cell receptor beta chains below, sequenced in a study of shared clonotypes between healthy human individuals. CD45RO-negative cells were positively selected for CCR7, leaving out terminally differentiated effector memory CD45RA+ cells. Assay used: immunoSEQ multiplex PCR; TCRdb lists only in-frame clones, some missing. The data hold around 2,000,000 clones, with less than 95% observed a single time. The sample taken for sequencing was naive CD8+ T cells sorted from blood. The origin of the receptors is a man between 18 and 35 years old in good health.

The rearrangement links TRBV11-3 to TRBJ2-1; D gene ambiguous. The V gene lost 3 bases and the J gene lost 6 bases, with 6 bases spanning the gap. This CDR3 spans 12 amino acids. Germline CDR1 and CDR2: SGHNT and YENEEA. CDR3 sequence reads: CASSFGPNEQFF. CDR3 nucleotide sequence: TGTGCCAGCAGCTTCGGGCCCAATGAGCAGTTCTTC.

The gene calls are TRBV6-5 and TRBJ1-1; D perhaps matches TRBD1 (5 bases). There are 13 residues in the CDR3. Germline CDR1 and CDR2: MNHEY and SVGAGI. The ends were cut back, 6 bases at V and 0 bases at J, with 8 bases in the middle. CDR3: CASRGAMNTEAFF. Here the CDR3 DNA reads TGTGCCAGCAGAGGGGCGATGAACACTGAAGCTTTCTTT.

This CDR3 reads CASSTASPGLAGSTDTQYF. CDR3 DNA: TGTGCCAGCAGCACGGCCAGCCCCGGACTAGCGGGATCCACAGATACGCAGTATTTT. This chain uses TRBV7-9 with TRBJ2-3; 12 bases are a match to TRBD2. V lost 5 bases and J lost 2; bases outside the gene matches: 14. The V gene's germline CDR1 is SEHNR and CDR2 FQNEAQ (reference sequence). This CDR3 has 19 amino acids.

Comment on this clone: The identical CDR3 is also encoded by other nucleotide sequences in the sample. The rearrangement links TRBV5-6 to TRBJ1-2, with D tentatively TRBD1 (5 bases). The CDR3 length is 13 residues. The germline CDR1 and CDR2 sequences are SGHDT and YYEEEE. V gave up 3 bases and J gave up 2 bases, with 8 bases separating them. CDR3 loop: CASSSGPNYGYTF. The CDR3 region has the DNA TGTGCCAGCAGCTCGGGACCCAACTATGGCTACACCTTC. Based on the CDR3 plus reference TRBV5-6 and TRBJ1-2, the full variable domain is DAGVTQSPTHLIKTRGQQVTLRCSPKSGHDTVSWYQQALGQGPQFIFQYYEEEERQRGNFPDRFSGHQFPNYSSELNVNALLLGDSALYLCASSSGPNYGYTFGSGTRLTVV.

The chain's CDR3 is CASSLFPGLSYEQYF. As DNA, the CDR3 is TGTGCCAGCAGCTTGTTCCCGGGACTCTCCTACGAGCAGTACTTC. This chain connects TRBV5-5 to TRBJ2-7; possibly TRBD2 for D (6 bases). The CDR3 loop spans 15 amino acids. Germline V gives CDR1 SGHKS, CDR2 YYEKEE (reference sequence). Trimming left V 1 base short and J 0 bases short, with 11 bases between.

The chain joins TRBV9 to TRBJ2-2, with 7 bases that match TRBD2. Germline V gives CDR1 SGDLS, CDR2 YYNGEE. The CDR3 spans 14 residues. The V segment lost 3 bases and the J segment 4 bases; nucleotides outside the gene matches: 3. Here the CDR3 DNA reads TGTGCCAGCAGCGCGGGGAGGGGCACCGGGGAGCTGTTTTTT. Its translation is CASSAGRGTGELFF.

The genes are TRBV6-6 and TRBJ2-7, with D uncertain. Trimming took 4 bases from V and 4 from J, leaving 8 bases between them. This CDR3 contains 12 residues. Germline V gene data show CDR1 as MNHNY and CDR2 as SVGAGI (reference sequence). CDR3 nucleotide sequence: TGTGCCAGCAGTTTCAATACTTACGAGCAGTACTTC. Its translation is CASSFNTYEQYF.

This chain connects TRBV7-9 to TRBJ2-3; the match to TRBD2 covers 10 bases. V lost 4 bases and J lost 3; bases outside the gene matches: 4. Germline CDR1 SEHNR, CDR2 FQNEAQ (reference sequence). This CDR3 comprises 15 residues. CDR3 in DNA: TGTGCCAGCAGCTCTACTAGCGGGATGACAGATACGCAGTATTTT. It encodes CASSSTSGMTDTQYF.

The V call is TRBV6-6, the J call TRBJ1-2; no clear D gene. CDR3 length: 13 amino acids. V was clipped by 0 bases and J by 4 bases, with 6 bases between them. CDR1 MNHNY and CDR2 SVGAGI come from the germline V gene (reference sequence). The CDR3 loop is CASSYSNSYGYTF. DNA of the CDR3: TGTGCCAGCAGTTACTCGAATTCCTATGGCTACACCTTC.

A remark on this clone: At the DNA level, this CDR3 is encoded by other sequences in the same sample as well. This sequence joins TRBV7-9 and TRBJ2-5; tentatively, D is TRBD1 (5 bases). V lost 1 base, J lost 5 bases, and 8 bases lay in between. The CDR3 sequence is 13 residues long. Germline CDR1 SEHNR, CDR2 FQNEAQ (reference sequence). The CDR3, as DNA: TGTGCCAGCAGCTTAGAGGCAGGGGAGACCCAGTACTTC. Protein product: CASSLEAGETQYF. Together with reference TRBV7-9 and TRBJ2-5, the CDR3 gives the full variable domain: DTGVSQNPRHKITKRGQNVTFRCDPISEHNRLYWYRQTLGQGPEFLTYFQNEAQLEKSRLLSDRFSAERPKGSFSTLEIQRTEQGDSAMYLCASSLEAGETQYFGPGTRLLVL.

This chain connects TRBV13 to TRBJ2-7; D is unresolved. This CDR3 region has 12 residues. V was trimmed by 4 bases and J by 3 bases, leaving 7 bases between them. CDR1 is PRHDT, CDR2 FYEKMQ, per germline (reference sequence). The CDR3 protein is CASSSGYYEQYF. CDR3 sequence (DNA): TGTGCCAGCAGCTCGGGTTACTACGAGCAGTACTTC.

This clone was seen just once. The rearrangement links TRBV6-9 to TRBJ1-2, with D perhaps TRBD1 (6 bases). Germline CDR1 reads MNHGY; CDR2 reads SVAAGI. This CDR3 spans 14 amino acids. Trimming stripped 3 bases from V and 6 bases from J, with 14 bases between. The CDR3 DNA reads as TGTGCCAGCAGTTACTTGGAGGGGGTAAATGGCTACACCTTC. Protein sequence: CASSYLEGVNGYTF.

The rearrangement links TRBV5-1 to TRBJ2-7; D unresolved. Trimming pared 4 bases from V and 0 bases from J, leaving 17 bases between. The germline gives CDR1 SGHRS, CDR2 YFSETQ. The CDR3 totals 16 residues. The CDR3 region is CASSPADRVSSYEQYF. The DNA of the CDR3 is TGCGCCAGCAGCCCAGCAGACCGCGTGAGCTCCTACGAGCAGTACTTC.

V usage is TRBV4-1 and J usage is TRBJ2-5, with D possibly matching TRBD2 (5 bases). Trimming stripped 4 bases from V and 5 bases from J, with 14 bases between. The CDR3 is made up of 14 amino acids. Germline CDR1 MGHRA, CDR2 YSYEKL. The CDR3 region is CASSPIFRGETQYF. DNA of the CDR3: TGCGCCAGCAGCCCAATATTTAGAGGGGAGACCCAGTACTTC.

V is TRBV5-1 and J is TRBJ2-2; 7 bases match TRBD2. In germline, CDR1 is SGHRS, CDR2 YFSETQ. J gave up 4 bases and V 1 base, and 7 bases lay outside the gene matches. This CDR3 is 16 amino acids long. CDR3 nucleotides: TGCGCCAGCAGCTTGATGAGGACTAGTCCCACCGGGGAGCTGTTTTTT. This gives the protein CASSLMRTSPTGELFF.

The rearrangement joins TRBV30 to TRBJ2-7, with D uncertain. V dropped 0 bases and J dropped 7 bases, with 19 bases sitting between them. CDR3 length: 15 amino acids. CDR1 and CDR2 from the germline V gene are GTSNPN and SVGIG (reference sequence). The DNA for the CDR3 is TGTGCCTGGAGTGTAACCAGAGACCTTAGAGGTGAGCAGTACTTC. Translated: CAWSVTRDLRGEQYF.

The rearrangement joins TRBV30 to TRBJ1-1; D remains unclear. Germline V CDR1 and CDR2: GTSNPN, SVGIG (reference sequence). The CDR3 is made up of 13 amino acids. The V and J ends lost 1 base and 5 bases respectively, with 11 bases between them. The CDR3 region has the DNA TGTGCCTGGAGTGGACCCTGGCAGACTGAAGCTTTCTTT. This gives the protein CAWSGPWQTEAFF. The whole variable domain, filled in from reference TRBV30 and TRBJ1-1, reads SQTIHQWPATLVQPVGSPLSLECTVEGTSNPNLYWYRQAAGRGLQLLFYSVGIGQISSEVPQNLSASRPQDRQFILSSKKLLLSDSGFYLCAWSGPWQTEAFFGQGTRLTVV.

This chain connects TRBV7-8 to TRBJ2-2; 11 nucleotides align to TRBD2. Germline trimming cut 1 base from V and 5 bases from J; bases unmatched to any gene: 9. Germline V lookup: CDR1 SGHVS, CDR2 FQNEAQ. The CDR3 has 18 residues. For the CDR3, the DNA is TGTGCCAGCAGCTTAGACTTTAGCGGGAGGGCCGGAACCGGGGAGCTGTTTTTT. Its translation: CASSLDFSGRAGTGELFF.

The rearrangement uses TRBV7-2 and TRBJ2-3; D is unclear. Trimming shortened V by 0 bases and J by 2 bases, and 9 bases separated the two germline ends. Germline V lookup: CDR1 SGHTA, CDR2 FQGNSA. The CDR3 totals 15 residues. CDR3 bases: TGTGCCAGCAGCTTAGCCTATGAGAACACAGATACGCAGTATTTT. Translated: CASSLAYENTDTQYF. The full variable domain, completed using reference TRBV7-2 and TRBJ2-3, is GAGVSQSPSNKVTEKGKDVELRCDPISGHTALYWYRQSLGQGLEFLIYFQGNSAPDKSGLPSDRFSAERTGGSVSTLTIQRTQQEDSAVYLCASSLAYENTDTQYFGPGTRLTVL.

This sequence joins TRBV7-8 and TRBJ1-2; tentatively, D is TRBD1 (6 bases). CDR3 length: 16 residues. V was cut by 5 bases and J by 6 bases, with 22 bases left in between. Germline V lookup: CDR1 SGHVS, CDR2 FQNEAQ. The CDR3 loop reads CASSLTGQSGTDGYTF. The DNA of the CDR3 is TGTGCCAGCAGCCTAACAGGACAGTCCGGGACGGATGGCTACACCTTC. Complete variable domain (other parts from reference TRBV7-8 and TRBJ1-2): GAGVSQSPRYKVAKRGQDVALRCDPISGHVSLFWYQQALGQGPEFLTYFQNEAQLDKSGLPSDRFFAERPEGSVSTLKIQRTQQEDSAVYLCASSLTGQSGTDGYTFGSGTRLTVV.

The J gene is TRBJ2-1, the V gene TRBV7-9; 9 nucleotides line up with TRBD2. The CDR3 length is 15 residues. J was trimmed by 9 bases and V by 1 base; bases with no gene match: 7. Per the germline V gene, CDR1 is SEHNR and CDR2 is FQNEAQ (reference sequence). CDR3 sequence reads: CASSLGAGGPLEQFF. In nucleotides, the CDR3 is TGTGCCAGCAGCTTAGGGGCGGGAGGGCCCCTTGAGCAGTTCTTC.

This chain joins TRBV5-6 and TRBJ2-7, with D perhaps TRBD1 (6 bases). V lost 5 bases and J 3 bases, leaving 12 bases between the germline ends. This CDR3 spans 13 amino acids. CDR1 is SGHDT and CDR2 is YYEEEE in the germline V gene. CDR3 region: CASRSGQSYEQYF. In DNA, the CDR3 is TGTGCCAGCAGATCCGGACAGAGCTACGAGCAGTACTTC.

A single count supports this clone. The V and J genes are TRBV5-8 and TRBJ1-6; a possible D gene is TRBD1 (6 bases). The CDR3 is made up of 14 amino acids. V lost 4 bases and J lost 5, with 10 bases in between. Per the germline V gene, CDR1 is SGHTS and CDR2 is YDEGEE. The CDR3 coding sequence is TGTGCCAGCAGCCGGGGGCCCAATAATTCACCCCTCCACTTT. Its translation is CASSRGPNNSPLHF. The full variable domain, with the rest looked up from reference TRBV5-8 and TRBJ1-6, is EAGVTQSPTHLIKTRGQQATLRCSPISGHTSVYWYQQALGLGLQFLLWYDEGEERNRGNFPPRFSGRQFPNYSSELNVNALELEDSALYLCASSRGPNNSPLHFGNGTRLTVT.

This clone was seen once. The rearrangement links TRBV2 to TRBJ2-6; D gene ambiguous. V was trimmed by 2 bases and J by 0 bases, leaving 11 bases between them. CDR1 is SNHLY and CDR2 is FYNNEI in the germline V gene. This CDR3 region has 17 residues. CDR3 nucleotide sequence: TGTGCCAGCAGTGAACTCCAGGCCCACTCTGGGGCCAACGTCCTGACTTTC. This gives the protein CASSELQAHSGANVLTF.

V gene TRBV9 combines with J gene TRBJ2-7; 8 bases line up with TRBD1. The trim removed 0 bases at V and 4 bases at J, leaving 3 bases unmatched. Germline V lookup: CDR1 SGDLS, CDR2 YYNGEE. The CDR3 has 14 residues. The CDR3 loop reads CASSVDQGAYEQYF. CDR3 bases: TGTGCCAGCAGCGTAGATCAGGGGGCGTACGAGCAGTACTTC.